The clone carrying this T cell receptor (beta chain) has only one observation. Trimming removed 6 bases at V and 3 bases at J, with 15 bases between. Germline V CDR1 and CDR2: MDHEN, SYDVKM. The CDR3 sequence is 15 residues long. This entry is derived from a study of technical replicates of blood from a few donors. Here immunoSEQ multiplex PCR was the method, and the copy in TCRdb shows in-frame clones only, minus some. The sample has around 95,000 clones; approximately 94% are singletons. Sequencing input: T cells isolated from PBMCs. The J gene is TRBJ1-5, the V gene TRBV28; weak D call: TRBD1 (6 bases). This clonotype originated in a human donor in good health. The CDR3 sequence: CASSPYRVSNQPQHF. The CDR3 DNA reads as TGTGCCAGCAGCCCCTACAGGGTCTCCAATCAGCCCCAGCATTTT.